The 4 T cell receptor beta chains presented below share a single source sample, sequenced in a study of blood T cell repertoires in COVID-19. Assay used: immunoSEQ multiplex PCR; TCRdb lists only in-frame clones, some missing. The sample includes about 210,000 clones, about 90% of them seen just once. Sequences were obtained from peripheral blood. The receptors were sampled from a young man with acute or convalescent COVID-19.

This chain uses TRBV5-1 with TRBJ2-3, with TRBD2 matching 10 bases. This CDR3 comprises 15 residues. The ends lost 4 bases at V and 1 base at J; junction bases unmatched: 3. Per the germline V gene, CDR1 is SGHRS and CDR2 is YFSETQ. CDR3 bases: TGCGCCAGCAGCAGCGGGGGGGCCGGCACAGATACGCAGTATTTT. It specifies CASSSGGAGTDTQYF.

The chain recombines TRBV5-4 with TRBJ2-3; 9 bases fit TRBD2. Trimming at V came to 8 bases and at J to 1 base, leaving 5 bases not matched to a gene. CDR1 is SGHNT, CDR2 YYREEE, per germline (reference sequence). The CDR3 has 14 amino acids. The CDR3 nucleotides are TGTGCCAGTTTCGAGCGGGGGGGCACAGATACGCAGTATTTT. This gives the protein CASFERGGTDTQYF.

This clone has ten or more counts. The V call is TRBV6-5, the J call TRBJ1-6; D ambiguous. V gave up 8 bases and J gave up 7 bases, with 12 bases separating them. The CDR3 loop spans 13 amino acids. Germline CDR1 and CDR2: MNHEY and SVGAGI. CDR3 protein: CASGGGGNSPLHF. In DNA form, the CDR3 reads TGTGCCAGCGGCGGAGGAGGAAATTCACCCCTCCACTTT.

V and J are TRBV6-5 and TRBJ2-1, with 11 bases matching TRBD2. J gave up 13 bases and V 6 bases, and 11 bases lay outside the gene matches. The CDR3 consists of 14 residues. Germline loops: CDR1 MNHEY, CDR2 SVGAGI. DNA for the CDR3: TGTGCCAGCAGGTTACTAGCGGGAGAAAGGAATCAGTTCTTC. Translating gives CASRLLAGERNQFF.